This T cell receptor (beta chain) was sequenced during a study of shared clonotypes between healthy human individuals. Profiled with immunoSEQ multiplex PCR; TCRdb holds only in-frame clones, not every one. The sample carries around 2.3 million clones, 90% to 96% recorded once. The CDR3 runs 13 residues. The V and J ends lost 5 bases and 1 base respectively, with 7 bases between them. The germline gives CDR1 MNHNS, CDR2 SASEGT. This chain connects TRBV6-1 to TRBJ2-3, with D tentatively TRBD1 (6 bases). This receptor was identified in a man younger than 35 in good health. The specimen sequenced was naive CD4+ T cells sorted from blood. Subset indicated: CD45RA+ positively selected. The CDR3 sequence: CASSWTGTDTQYF. For the CDR3, the DNA is TGTGCCAGCAGTTGGACAGGCACAGATACGCAGTATTTT.